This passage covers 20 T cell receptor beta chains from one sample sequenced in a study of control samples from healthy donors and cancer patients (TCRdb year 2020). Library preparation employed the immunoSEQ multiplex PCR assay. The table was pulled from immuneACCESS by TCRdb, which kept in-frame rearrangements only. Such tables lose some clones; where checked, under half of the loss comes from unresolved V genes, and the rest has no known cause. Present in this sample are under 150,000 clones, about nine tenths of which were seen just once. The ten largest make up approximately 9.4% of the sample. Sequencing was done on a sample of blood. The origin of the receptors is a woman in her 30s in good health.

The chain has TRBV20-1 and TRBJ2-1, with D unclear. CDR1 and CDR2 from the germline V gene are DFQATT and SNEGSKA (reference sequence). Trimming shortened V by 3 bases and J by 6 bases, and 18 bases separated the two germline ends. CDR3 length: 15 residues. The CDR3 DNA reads TGCAGTGCTAGTCGGTTGACGGTCTTGGGCAATGAGCAGTTCTTC. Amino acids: CSASRLTVLGNEQFF.

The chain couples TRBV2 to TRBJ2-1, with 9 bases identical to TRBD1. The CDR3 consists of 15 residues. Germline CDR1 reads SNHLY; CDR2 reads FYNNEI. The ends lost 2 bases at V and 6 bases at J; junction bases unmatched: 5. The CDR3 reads CASSEFGTGINEQFF. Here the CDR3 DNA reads TGTGCCAGCAGTGAATTCGGGACAGGGATCAATGAGCAGTTCTTC.

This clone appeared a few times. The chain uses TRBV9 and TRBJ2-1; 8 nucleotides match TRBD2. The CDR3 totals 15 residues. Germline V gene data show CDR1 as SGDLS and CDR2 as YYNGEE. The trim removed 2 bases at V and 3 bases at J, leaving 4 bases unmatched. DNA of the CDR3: TGTGCCAGCAGCGTGAGCGGGAGTCTCTACAATGAGCAGTTCTTC. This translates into CASSVSGSLYNEQFF.

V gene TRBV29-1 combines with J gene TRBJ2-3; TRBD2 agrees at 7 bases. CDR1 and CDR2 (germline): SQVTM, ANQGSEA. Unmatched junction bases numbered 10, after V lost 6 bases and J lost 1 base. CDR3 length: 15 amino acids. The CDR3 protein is CSVPLKAGGTDTQYF. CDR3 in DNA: TGCAGCGTACCCCTCAAGGCGGGAGGCACAGATACGCAGTATTTT.

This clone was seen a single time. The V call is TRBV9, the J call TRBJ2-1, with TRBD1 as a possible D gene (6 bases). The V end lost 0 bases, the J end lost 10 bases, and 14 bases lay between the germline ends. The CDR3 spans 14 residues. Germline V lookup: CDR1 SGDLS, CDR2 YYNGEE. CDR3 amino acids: CASSVAGGLGEQFF. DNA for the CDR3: TGTGCCAGCAGCGTAGCTGGGGGCCTGGGGGAGCAGTTCTTC.

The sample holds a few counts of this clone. CDR3 loop: CASSQPGSWDTEAFF. CDR3 bases: TGTGCCAGCAGTCAACCAGGGAGCTGGGACACTGAAGCTTTCTTT. The chain has TRBV3-1 (or the pseudogene TRBV3-2) and TRBJ1-1; the D gene is possibly TRBD1 (5 bases). Germline CDR1 LGHDT, CDR2 YNNKEL (reference sequence). This CDR3 comprises 15 residues. V shed 6 bases and J shed 3 bases, with 17 bases lying between them.

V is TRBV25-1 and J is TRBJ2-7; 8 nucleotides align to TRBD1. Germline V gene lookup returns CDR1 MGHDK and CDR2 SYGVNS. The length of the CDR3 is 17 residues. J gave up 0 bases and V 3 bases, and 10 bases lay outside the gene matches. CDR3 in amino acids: CASSDGLRTGPSYEQYF. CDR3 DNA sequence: TGTGCCAGCAGTGATGGGTTGAGGACAGGGCCCTCCTACGAGCAGTACTTC.

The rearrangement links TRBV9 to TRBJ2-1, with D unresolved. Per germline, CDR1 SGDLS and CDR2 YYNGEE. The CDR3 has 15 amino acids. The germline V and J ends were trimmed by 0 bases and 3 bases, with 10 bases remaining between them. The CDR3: CASSVGAGNYNEQFF. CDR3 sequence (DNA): TGTGCCAGCAGCGTAGGGGCTGGCAACTACAATGAGCAGTTCTTC.

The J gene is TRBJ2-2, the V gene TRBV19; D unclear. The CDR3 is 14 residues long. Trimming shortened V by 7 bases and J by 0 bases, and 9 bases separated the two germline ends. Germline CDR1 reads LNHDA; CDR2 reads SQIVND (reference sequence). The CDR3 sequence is CASTSGANTGELFF. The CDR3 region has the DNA TGTGCCAGTACGTCCGGAGCGAACACCGGGGAGCTGTTTTTT.

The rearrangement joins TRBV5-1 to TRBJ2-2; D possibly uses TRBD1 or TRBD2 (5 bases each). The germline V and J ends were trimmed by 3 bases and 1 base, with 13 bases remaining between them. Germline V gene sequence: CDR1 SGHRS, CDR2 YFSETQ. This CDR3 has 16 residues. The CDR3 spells CASSSTGTVNTGELFF. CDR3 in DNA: TGCGCCAGCAGCTCTACCGGGACGGTGAACACCGGGGAGCTGTTTTTT.

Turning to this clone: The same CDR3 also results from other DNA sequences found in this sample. The CDR3 here is CAWSVRYNEKLFF. The CDR3 DNA sequence: TGTGCCTGGAGTGTACGGTATAATGAAAAACTGTTTTTT. The chain employs TRBV30 and TRBJ1-4, with unresolved D. CDR1 GTSNPN and CDR2 SVGIG come from the germline V gene (reference sequence). With 0 bases removed from V and 4 bases from J, the gap between germline ends came to 6 bases. The CDR3 runs to 13 residues.

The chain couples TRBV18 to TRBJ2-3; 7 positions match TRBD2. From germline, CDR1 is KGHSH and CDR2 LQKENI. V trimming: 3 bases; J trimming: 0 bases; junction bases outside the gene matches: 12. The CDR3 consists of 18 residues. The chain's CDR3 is CASSPQAAVAGSTDTQYF. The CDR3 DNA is TGTGCCAGCTCACCCCAGGCGGCGGTAGCGGGTAGCACAGATACGCAGTATTTT.

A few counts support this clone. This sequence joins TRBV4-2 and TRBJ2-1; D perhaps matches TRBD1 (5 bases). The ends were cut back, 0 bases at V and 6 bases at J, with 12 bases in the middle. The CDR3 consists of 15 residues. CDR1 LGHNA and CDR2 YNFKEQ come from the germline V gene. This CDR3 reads CASSQDPGPLNEQFF. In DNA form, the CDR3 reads TGTGCCAGCAGCCAAGATCCAGGGCCGCTCAATGAGCAGTTCTTC.

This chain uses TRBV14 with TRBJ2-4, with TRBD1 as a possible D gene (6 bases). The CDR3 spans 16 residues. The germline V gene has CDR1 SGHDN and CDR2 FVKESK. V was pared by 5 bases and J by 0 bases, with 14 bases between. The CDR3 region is CASSSTQGLAKNIQYF. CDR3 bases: TGTGCCAGCAGCTCGACTCAGGGGCTAGCCAAAAACATTCAGTACTTC.

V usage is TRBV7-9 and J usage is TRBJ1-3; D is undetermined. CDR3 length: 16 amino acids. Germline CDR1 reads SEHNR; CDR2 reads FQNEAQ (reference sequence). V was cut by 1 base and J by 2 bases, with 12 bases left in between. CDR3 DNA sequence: TGTGCCAGCAGCTTAGGGCCAACGGCTGCTGGAAACACCATATATTTT. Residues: CASSLGPTAAGNTIYF.

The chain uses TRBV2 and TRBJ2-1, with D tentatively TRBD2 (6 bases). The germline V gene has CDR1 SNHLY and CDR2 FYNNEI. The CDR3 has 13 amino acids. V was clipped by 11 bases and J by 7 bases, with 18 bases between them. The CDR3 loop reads CAGGGDSLNEQFF. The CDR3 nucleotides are TGTGCCGGAGGAGGGGACTCATTAAATGAGCAGTTCTTC.

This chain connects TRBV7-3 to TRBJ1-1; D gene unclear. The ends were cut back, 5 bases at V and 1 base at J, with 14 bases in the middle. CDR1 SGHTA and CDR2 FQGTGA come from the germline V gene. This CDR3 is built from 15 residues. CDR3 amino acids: CASSPSAGRNTEAFF. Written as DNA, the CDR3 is TGTGCCAGCAGCCCGTCCGCAGGTCGGAACACTGAAGCTTTCTTT.

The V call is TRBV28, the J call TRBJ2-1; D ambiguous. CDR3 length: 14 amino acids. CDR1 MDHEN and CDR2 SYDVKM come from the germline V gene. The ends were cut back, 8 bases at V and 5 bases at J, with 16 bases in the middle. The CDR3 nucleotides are TGTGCCAGCGTACCAGCCGGGTCCCACAATGAGCAGTTCTTC. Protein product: CASVPAGSHNEQFF.

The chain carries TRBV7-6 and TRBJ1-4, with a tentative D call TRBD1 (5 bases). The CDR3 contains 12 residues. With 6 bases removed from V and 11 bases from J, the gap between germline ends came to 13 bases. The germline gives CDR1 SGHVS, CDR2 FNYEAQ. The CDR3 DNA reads TGTGCCAGCAGTGCCAGGGACTTTAAACTGTTTTTT. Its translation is CASSARDFKLFF.

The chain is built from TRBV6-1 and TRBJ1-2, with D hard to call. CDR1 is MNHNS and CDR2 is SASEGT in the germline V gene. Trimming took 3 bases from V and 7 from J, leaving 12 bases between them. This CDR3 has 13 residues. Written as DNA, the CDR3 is TGTGCCAGCAGTGATGACCCGACGTTTGGCTACACCTTC. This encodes CASSDDPTFGYTF.